This record concerns one TCR beta chain sequence. Its antigen is not identified. The data were obtained in a study of a mutant IDH1 vaccine in newly diagnosed glioma. Time point reported: week 35, safety follow-up. With topical imiquimod, each dose of the vaccine consisted of 300 ug of mutant IDH1 20-mer peptide. Donor tumors were new WHO grade 3 or 4 IDH1-mutant, ATRX-lost astrocytomas. The CDR3 sequence is 13 residues long. Germline assignment: CDR1 SQVTM and CDR2 ANQGSEA. J lost 6 bases, V lost 7 bases, and 6 bases had no gene match. Sequencing was performed with immunoSEQ multiplex PCR; in TCRdb, only in-frame clones are kept and a portion is missing. The sample includes under 50,000 clones, about 88% of them seen just once.

The chain carries TRBV29-1 and TRBJ1-2; 12 nucleotides line up with TRBD1. The TCR originated in a middle-aged woman with glioma. The input for sequencing was PBMCs, taken from a glioma patient whose treatment included an IDH1 peptide vaccine. The CDR3 nucleotides are TGCAGCGAAGGGACAGGGGGCTCAGATGGCTACACCTTC. It codes for CSEGTGGSDGYTF.